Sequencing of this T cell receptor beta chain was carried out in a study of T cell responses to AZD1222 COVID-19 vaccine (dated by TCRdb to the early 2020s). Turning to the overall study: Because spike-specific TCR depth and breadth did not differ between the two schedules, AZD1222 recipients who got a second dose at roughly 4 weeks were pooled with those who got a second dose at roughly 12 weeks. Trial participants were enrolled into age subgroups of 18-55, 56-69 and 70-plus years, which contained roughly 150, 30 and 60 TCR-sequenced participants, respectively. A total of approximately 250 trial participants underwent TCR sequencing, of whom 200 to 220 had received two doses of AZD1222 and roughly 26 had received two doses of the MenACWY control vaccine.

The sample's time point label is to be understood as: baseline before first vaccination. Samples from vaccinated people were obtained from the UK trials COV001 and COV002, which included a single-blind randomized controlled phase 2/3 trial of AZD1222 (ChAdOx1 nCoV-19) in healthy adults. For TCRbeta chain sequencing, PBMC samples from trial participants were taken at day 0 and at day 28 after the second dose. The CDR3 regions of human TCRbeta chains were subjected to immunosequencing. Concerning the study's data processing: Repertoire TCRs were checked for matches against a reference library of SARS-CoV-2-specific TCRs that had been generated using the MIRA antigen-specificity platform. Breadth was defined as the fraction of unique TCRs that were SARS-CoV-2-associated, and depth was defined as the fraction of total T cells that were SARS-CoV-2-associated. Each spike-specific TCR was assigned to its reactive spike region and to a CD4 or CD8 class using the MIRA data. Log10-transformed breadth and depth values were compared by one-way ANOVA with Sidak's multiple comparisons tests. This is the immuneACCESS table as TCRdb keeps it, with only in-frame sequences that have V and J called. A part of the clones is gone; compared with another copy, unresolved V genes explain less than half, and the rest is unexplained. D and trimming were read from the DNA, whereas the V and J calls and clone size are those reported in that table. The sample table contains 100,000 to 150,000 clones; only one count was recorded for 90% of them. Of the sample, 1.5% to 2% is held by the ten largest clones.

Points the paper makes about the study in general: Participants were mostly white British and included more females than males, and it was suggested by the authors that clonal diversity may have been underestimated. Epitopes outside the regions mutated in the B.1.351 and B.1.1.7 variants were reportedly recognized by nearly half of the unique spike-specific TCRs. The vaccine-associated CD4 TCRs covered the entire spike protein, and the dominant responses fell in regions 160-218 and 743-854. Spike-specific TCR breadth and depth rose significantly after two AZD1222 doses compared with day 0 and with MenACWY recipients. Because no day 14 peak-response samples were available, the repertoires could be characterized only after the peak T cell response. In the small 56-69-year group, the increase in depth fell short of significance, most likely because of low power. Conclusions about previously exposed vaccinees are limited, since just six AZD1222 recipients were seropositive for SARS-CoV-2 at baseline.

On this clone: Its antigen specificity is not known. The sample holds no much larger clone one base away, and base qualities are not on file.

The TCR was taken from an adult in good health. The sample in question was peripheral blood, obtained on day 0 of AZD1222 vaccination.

CDR3 protein: CASSQGADEQFF. The nucleotides read TGTGCCAGCAGCCAAGGCGCGGATGAGCAGTTCTTC. The chain employs TRBV3-1 (or the pseudogene TRBV3-2) and TRBJ2-1; a confident D gene designation cannot be given. From the cysteine through the phenylalanine, the CDR3 covers 12 amino acids. Only the CDR3 part of the read is kept: 36 bases, read in frame from the first base. Trimming takes 1 base from V and 8 bases from J, and the germline ends sit 6 bases apart. As encoded in the germline V gene (reference sequence), CDR1 is LGHDT while CDR2 is YNNKEL.